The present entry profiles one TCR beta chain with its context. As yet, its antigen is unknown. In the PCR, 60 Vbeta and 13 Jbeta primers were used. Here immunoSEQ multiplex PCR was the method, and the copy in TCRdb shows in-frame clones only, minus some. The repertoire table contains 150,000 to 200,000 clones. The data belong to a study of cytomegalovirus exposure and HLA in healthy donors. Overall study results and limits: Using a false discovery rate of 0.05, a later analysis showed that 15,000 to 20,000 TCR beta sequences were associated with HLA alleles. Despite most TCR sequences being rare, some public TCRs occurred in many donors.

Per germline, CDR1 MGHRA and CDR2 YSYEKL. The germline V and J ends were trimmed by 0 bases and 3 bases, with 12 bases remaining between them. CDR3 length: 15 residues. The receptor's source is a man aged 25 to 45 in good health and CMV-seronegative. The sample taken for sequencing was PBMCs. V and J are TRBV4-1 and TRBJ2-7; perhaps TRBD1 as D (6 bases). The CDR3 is CASSQDRTVIYEQYF. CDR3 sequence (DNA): TGCGCCAGCAGCCAAGATAGGACAGTAATCTACGAGCAGTACTTC.